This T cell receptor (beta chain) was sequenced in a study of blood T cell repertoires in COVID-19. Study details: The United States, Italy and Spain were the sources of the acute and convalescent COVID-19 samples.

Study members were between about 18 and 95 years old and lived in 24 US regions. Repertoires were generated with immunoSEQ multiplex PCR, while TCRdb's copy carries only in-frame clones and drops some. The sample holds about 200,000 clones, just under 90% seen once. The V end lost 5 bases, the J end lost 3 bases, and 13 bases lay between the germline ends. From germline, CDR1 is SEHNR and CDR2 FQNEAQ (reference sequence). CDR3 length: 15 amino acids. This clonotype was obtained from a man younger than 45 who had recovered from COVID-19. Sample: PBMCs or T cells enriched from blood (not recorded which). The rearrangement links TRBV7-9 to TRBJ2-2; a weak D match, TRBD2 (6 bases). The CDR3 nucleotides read TGTGCCAGCAGCCTCGGGACTCCTTACACCGGGGAGCTGTTTTTT. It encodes CASSLGTPYTGELFF.